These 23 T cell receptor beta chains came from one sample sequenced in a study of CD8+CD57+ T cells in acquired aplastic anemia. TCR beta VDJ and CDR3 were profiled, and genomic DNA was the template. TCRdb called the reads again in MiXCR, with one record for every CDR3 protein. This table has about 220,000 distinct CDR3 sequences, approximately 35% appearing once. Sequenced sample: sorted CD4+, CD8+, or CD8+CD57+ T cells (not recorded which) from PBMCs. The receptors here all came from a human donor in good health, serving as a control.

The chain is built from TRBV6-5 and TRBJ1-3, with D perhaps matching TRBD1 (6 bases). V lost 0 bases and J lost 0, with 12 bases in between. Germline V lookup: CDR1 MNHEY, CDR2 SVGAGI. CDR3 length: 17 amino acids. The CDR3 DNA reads TGTGCCAGCAGTTACTCGATCGGCAGGGGCTCTGGAAACACCATATATTTT. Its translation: CASSYSIGRGSGNTIYF.

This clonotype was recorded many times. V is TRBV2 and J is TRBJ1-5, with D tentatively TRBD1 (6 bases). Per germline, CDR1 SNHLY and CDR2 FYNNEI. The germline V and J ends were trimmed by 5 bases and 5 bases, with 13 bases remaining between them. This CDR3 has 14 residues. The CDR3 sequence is CASSKEQGDQPQHF. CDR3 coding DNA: TGTGCCAGCAGTAAGGAACAGGGAGATCAGCCCCAGCATTTT.

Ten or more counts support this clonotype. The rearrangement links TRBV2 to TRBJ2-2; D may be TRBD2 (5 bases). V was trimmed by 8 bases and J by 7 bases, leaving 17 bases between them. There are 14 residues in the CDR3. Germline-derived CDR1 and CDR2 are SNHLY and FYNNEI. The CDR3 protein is CASGELLGSGELFF. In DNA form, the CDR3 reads TGTGCCAGCGGGGAACTCCTAGGGAGCGGGGAGCTGTTTTTT. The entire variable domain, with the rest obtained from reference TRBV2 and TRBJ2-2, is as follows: EPEVTQTPSHQVTQMGQEVILRCVPISNHLYFYWYRQILGQKVEFLVSFYNNEISEKSEIFDDQFSVERPDGSNFTLKIRSTKLEDSAMYFCASGELLGSGELFFGEGSRLTVL.

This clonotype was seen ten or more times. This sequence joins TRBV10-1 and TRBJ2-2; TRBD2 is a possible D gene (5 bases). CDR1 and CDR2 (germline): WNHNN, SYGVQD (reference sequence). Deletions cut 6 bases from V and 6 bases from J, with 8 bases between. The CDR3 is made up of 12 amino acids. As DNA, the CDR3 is TGCGCCAGCAGGAAGGACTCCGGGGAGCTGTTTTTT. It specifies CASRKDSGELFF.

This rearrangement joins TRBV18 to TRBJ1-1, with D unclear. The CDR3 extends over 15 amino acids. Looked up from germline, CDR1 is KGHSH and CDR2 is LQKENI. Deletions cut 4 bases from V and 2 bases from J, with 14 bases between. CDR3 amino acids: CASSRVRGDNTEAFF. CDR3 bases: TGTGCCAGCTCACGGGTCCGGGGAGATAACACTGAAGCTTTCTTT.

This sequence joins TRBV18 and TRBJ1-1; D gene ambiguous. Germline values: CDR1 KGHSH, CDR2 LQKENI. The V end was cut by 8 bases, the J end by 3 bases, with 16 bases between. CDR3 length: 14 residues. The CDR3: CASPRREGDTEAFF. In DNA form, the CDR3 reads TGTGCCAGCCCACGGAGGGAAGGTGACACTGAAGCTTTCTTT.

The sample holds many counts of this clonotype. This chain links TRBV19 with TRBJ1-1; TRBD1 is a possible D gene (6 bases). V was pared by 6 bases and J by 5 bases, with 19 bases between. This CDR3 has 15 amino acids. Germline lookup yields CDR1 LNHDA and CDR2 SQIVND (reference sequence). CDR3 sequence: CASRKLQGFSTEAFF. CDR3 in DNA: TGTGCCAGTAGGAAATTACAGGGCTTTAGTACTGAAGCTTTCTTT.

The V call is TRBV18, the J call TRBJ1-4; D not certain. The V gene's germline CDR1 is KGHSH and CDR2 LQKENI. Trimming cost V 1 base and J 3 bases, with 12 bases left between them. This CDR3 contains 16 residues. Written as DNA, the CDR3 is TGTGCCAGCTCACCACAGATAGACGGGCCTAATGAAAAACTGTTTTTT. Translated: CASSPQIDGPNEKLFF.

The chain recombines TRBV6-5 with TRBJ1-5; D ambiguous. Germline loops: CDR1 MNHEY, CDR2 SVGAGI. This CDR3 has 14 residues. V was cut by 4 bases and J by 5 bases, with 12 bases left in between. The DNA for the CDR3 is TGTGCCAGCAGTTCTTTTCAGCGGGATCAGCCCCAGCATTTT. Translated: CASSSFQRDQPQHF.

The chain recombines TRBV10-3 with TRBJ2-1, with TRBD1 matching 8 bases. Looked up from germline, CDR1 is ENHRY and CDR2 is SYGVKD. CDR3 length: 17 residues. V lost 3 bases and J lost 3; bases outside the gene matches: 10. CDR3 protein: CAISDLRTGSLYNEQFF. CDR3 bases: TGTGCCATCAGTGATCTCCGGACAGGGTCCCTCTACAATGAGCAGTTCTTC.

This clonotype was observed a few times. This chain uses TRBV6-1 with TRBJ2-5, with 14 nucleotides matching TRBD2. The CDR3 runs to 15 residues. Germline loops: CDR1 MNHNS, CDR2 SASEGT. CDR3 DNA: TGTGCAACTCGGACTAGCGGGGGGACAAGGGAGACCCAGTACTTC. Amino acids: CATRTSGGTRETQYF.

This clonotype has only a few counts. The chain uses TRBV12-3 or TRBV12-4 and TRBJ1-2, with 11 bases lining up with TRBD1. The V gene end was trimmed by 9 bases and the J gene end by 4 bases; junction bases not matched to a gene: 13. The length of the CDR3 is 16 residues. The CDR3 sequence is CASSRAGTGGSYGYTF. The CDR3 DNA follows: TGTGCCAGTAGCAGGGCTGGGACAGGGGGTTCCTATGGCTACACCTTC.

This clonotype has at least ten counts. In DNA, the CDR3 is TGTGCCAGCAGCTTCGACTTAGAGCAGTTCTTC. Translated, it gives CASSFDLEQFF. The chain employs TRBV5-6 and TRBJ2-1; D gene unclear. Trimming cost V 2 bases and J 10 bases, with 7 bases left between them. The CDR3 is 11 amino acids. The V gene's germline CDR1 is SGHDT and CDR2 YYEEEE.

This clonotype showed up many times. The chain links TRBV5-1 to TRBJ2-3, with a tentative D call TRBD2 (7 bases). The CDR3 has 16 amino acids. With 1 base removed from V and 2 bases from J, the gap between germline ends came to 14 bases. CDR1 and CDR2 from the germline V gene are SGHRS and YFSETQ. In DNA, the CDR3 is TGCGCCAGCAGCTTGTTTGGGCGGGGGCTCACAGATACGCAGTATTTT. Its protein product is CASSLFGRGLTDTQYF.

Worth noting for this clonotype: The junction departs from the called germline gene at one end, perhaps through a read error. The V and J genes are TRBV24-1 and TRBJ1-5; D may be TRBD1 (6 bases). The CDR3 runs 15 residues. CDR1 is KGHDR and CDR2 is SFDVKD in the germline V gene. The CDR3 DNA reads TGTGCCAGCAGTGAAGGTACGGGGGCCGATCAGCCCCAGCATTTT. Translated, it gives CASSEGTGADQPQHF.

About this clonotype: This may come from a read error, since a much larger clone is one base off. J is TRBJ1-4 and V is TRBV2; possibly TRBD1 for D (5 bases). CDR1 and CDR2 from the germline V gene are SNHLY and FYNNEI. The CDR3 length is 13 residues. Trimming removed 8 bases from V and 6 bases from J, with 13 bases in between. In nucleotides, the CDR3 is TGTGCCAGCGGGACCACAGAAGATGAAAAACTGTTTTTT. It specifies CASGTTEDEKLFF.

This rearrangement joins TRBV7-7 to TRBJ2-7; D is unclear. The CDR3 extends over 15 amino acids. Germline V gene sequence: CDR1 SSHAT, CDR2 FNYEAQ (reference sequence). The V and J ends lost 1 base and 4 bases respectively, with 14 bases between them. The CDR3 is CASSLVGIADYEQYF. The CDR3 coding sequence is TGTGCCAGCAGCTTAGTCGGCATTGCCGATTACGAGCAGTACTTC.

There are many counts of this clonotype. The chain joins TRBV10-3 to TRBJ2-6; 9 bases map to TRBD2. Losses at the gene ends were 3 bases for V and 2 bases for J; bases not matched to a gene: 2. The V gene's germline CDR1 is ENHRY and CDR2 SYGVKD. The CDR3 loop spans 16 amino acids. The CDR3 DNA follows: TGTGCCATCAGTGATAGCGGGAGCGCTGGGGCCAACGTCCTGACTTTC. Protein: CAISDSGSAGANVLTF.

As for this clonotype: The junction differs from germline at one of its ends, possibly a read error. CDR3 protein: CASSLDRGNSGYTF. CDR3 in DNA: TGCGCCAGCAGCCTGGACAGGGGTAACTCTGGCTACACCTTC. The rearrangement uses TRBV5-1 and TRBJ1-2; 9 nucleotides line up with TRBD1. Germline values: CDR1 SGHRS, CDR2 YFSETQ. The CDR3 runs to 14 residues.

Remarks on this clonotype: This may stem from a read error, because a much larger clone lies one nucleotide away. CDR3 DNA sequence: TGTGCCATCAGTGAATTCAGGGAGATCTTTAGTTTC. It is translated as CAISEFREIFSF. The chain joins TRBV10-3 to TRBJ2-7; D may correspond to TRBD1 or TRBD2 (5 bases each). Per the germline V gene, CDR1 is ENHRY and CDR2 is SYGVKD. This CDR3 is built from 12 residues.

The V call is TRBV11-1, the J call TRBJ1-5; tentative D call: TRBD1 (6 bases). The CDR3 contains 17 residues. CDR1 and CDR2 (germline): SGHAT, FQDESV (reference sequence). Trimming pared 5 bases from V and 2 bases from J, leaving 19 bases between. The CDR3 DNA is TGTGCCAGCAGCCGTAGAAAGGGGGGCAATGGCAATCAGCCCCAGCATTTT. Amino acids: CASSRRKGGNGNQPQHF.

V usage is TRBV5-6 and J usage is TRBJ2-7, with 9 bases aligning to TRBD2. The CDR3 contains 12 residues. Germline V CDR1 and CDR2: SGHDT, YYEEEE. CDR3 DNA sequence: TGTGCTAGCGGGGGCTCCCACTACGAGCAGTACTTC. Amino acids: CASGGSHYEQYF.

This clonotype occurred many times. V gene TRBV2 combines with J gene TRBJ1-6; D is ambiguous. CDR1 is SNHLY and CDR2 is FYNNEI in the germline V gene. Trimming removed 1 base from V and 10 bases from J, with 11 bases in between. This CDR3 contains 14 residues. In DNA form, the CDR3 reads TGTGCCAGCAGTGAAGAAGGGTTCGGATCACCCCTCCACTTT. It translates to CASSEEGFGSPLHF.